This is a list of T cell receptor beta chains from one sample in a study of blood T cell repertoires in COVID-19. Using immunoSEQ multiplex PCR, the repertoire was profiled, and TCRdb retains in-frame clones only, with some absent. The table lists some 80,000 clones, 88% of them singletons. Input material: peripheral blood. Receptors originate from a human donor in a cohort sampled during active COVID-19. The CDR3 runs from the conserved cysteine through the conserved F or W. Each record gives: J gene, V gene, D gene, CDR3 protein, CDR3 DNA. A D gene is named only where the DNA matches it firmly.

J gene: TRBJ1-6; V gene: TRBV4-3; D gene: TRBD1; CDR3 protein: CASSQDLTRGLVGSPLHF; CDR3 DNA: TGCGCCAGCAGCCAAGATCTAACCAGGGGGCTAGTCGGATCACCCCTCCACTTT
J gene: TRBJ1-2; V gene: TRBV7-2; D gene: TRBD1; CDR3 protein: CASSSTGETYGYTF; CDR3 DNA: TGTGCCAGCAGCTCGACAGGGGAGACCTATGGCTACACCTTC
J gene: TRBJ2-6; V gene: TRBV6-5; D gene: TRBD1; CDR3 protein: CASSWTGLSGANVLTF; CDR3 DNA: TGTGCCAGCAGTTGGACAGGGCTCTCTGGGGCCAACGTCCTGACTTTC
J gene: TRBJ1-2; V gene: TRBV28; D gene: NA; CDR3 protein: CASSPGSLGYGYTF; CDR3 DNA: TGTGCCAGCAGTCCCGGTTCACTTGGCTATGGCTACACCTTC
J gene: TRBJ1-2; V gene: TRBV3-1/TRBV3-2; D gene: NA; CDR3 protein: CASSQDWGQSNYGYTF; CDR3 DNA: TGTGCCAGCAGCCAAGATTGGGGGCAGAGTAACTATGGCTACACCTTC
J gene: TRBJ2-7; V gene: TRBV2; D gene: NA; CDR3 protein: CASIEERTKSEQYF; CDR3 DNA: TGTGCCAGCATCGAAGAGCGGACTAAGTCCGAGCAGTACTTC
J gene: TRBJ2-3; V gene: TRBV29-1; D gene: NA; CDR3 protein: CSVLPRTDTQYF; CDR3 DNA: TGCAGCGTTTTACCTAGGACAGATACGCAGTATTTT
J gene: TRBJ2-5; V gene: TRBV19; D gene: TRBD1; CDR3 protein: CASSPSAGQGVQTQYF; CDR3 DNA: TGTGCCAGTAGTCCCTCAGCGGGACAGGGCGTCCAGACCCAGTACTTC
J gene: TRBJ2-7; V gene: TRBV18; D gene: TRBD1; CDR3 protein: CASSPRQGMARSYEQYF; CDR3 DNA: TGTGCCAGCTCACCCAGACAGGGAATGGCACGGTCCTACGAGCAGTACTTC
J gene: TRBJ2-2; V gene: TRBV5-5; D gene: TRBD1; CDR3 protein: CASSLLTGDTGELFF; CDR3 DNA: TGTGCCAGCAGCTTGTTGACAGGGGACACCGGGGAGCTGTTTTTT
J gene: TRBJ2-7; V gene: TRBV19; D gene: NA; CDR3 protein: CASSMGVRAGSSYEQYF; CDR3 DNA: TGTGCCAGTAGTATGGGGGTTAGGGCGGGATCCTCCTACGAGCAGTACTTC
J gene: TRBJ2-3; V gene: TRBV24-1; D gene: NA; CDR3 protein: CATSQPRQTVSTDTQYF; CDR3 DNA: TGTGCCACCAGCCAACCCCGACAAACCGTTAGCACAGATACGCAGTATTTT
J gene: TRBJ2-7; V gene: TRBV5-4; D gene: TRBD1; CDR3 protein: CASRRDRGPGEQYF; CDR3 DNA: TGTGCCAGCAGAAGGGACAGGGGGCCTGGAGAGCAGTACTTC
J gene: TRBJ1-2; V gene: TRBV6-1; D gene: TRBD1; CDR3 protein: CASSAPGQGIFYGYTF; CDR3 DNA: TGTGCCAGCAGTGCCCCGGGACAGGGAATCTTCTATGGCTACACCTTC
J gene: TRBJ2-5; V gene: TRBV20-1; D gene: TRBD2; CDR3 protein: CSASLWFEGGHETQYF; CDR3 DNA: TGCAGTGCTAGTTTGTGGTTTGAGGGAGGGCATGAGACCCAGTACTTC
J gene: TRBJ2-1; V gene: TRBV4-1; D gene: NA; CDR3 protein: CASTTPRPPYEQFF; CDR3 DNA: TGCGCCAGCACCACACCTAGGCCTCCTTATGAGCAGTTCTTC
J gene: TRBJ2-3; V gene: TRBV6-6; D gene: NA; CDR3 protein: CASRMGRNTDTQYF; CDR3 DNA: TGTGCCAGCAGGATGGGCAGGAACACAGATACGCAGTATTTT